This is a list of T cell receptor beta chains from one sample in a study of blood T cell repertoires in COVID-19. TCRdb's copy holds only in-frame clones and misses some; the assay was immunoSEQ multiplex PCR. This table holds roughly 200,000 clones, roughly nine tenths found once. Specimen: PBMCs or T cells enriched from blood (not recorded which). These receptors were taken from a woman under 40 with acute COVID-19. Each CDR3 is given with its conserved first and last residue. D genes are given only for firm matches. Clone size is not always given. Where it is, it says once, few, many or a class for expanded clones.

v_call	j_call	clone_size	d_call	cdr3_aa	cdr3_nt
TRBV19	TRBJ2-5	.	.	CASRSRGQETQYF	TGTGCCAGTAGATCGCGGGGCCAAGAGACCCAGTACTTC
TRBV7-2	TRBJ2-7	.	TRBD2	CASRLAGTYEQYF	TGTGCCAGCAGGCTAGCGGGCACGTACGAGCAGTACTTC
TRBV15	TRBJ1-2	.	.	CATSRELSPYYGYTF	TGTGCCACCAGCAGAGAACTATCCCCCTACTATGGCTACACCTTC
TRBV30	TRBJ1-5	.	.	CAWSVKGWNQPQHF	TGTGCCTGGAGTGTAAAGGGGTGGAATCAGCCCCAGCATTTT
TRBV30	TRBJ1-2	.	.	CAWSVGGRDGYTF	TGTGCCTGGAGTGTCGGGGGAAGGGACGGCTACACCTTC
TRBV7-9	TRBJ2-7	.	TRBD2	CASSFGGGVYEQYF	TGTGCCAGCAGCTTCGGCGGGGGTGTCTACGAGCAGTACTTC
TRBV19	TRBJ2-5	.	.	CASSSGQETQYF	TGTGCCAGTAGTAGCGGCCAAGAGACCCAGTACTTC
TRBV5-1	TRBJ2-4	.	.	CASSQGQTLLAKNIQYF	TGCGCCAGCAGCCAAGGACAGACCCTTCTAGCCAAAAACATTCAGTACTTC
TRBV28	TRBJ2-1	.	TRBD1	CASSFGDRYYNEQFF	TGTGCCAGCAGTTTCGGGGACAGGTATTACAATGAGCAGTTCTTC
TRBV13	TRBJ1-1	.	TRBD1	CASSLGLTGEGYTEAFF	TGTGCCAGCAGCTTAGGCCTGACAGGGGAAGGGTACACTGAAGCTTTCTTT
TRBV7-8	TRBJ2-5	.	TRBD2	CASSSLGGARETQYF	TGTGCCAGCAGCTCACTCGGGGGGGCCCGCGAGACCCAGTACTTC
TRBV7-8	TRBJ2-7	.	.	CASSLDGRPLYEQYF	TGTGCCAGCAGCTTAGATGGCAGGCCCCTCTACGAGCAGTACTTC
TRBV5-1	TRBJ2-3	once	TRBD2	CASSLIAGQSTDTQYF	TGCGCCAGCAGCCTGATAGCGGGGCAGAGCACAGATACGCAGTATTTT
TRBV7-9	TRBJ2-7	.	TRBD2	CASSLDGTRVYEQYF	TGTGCCAGCAGCTTAGACGGGACTAGGGTCTACGAGCAGTACTTC
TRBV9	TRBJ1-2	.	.	CASSEGSLANYGYTF	TGTGCCAGCAGCGAGGGGTCTCTAGCTAACTATGGCTACACCTTC
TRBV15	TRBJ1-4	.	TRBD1	CATSRVQGIVEKLFF	TGTGCCACCAGCAGAGTACAGGGGATCGTTGAAAAACTGTTTTTT
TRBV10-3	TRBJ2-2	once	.	CAISDNSNTGELFF	TGTGCCATCAGTGACAACTCAAACACCGGGGAGCTGTTTTTT
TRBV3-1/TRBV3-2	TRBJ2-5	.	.	CASSQGSQETQYF	TGTGCCAGCAGCCAAGGCAGCCAAGAGACCCAGTACTTC
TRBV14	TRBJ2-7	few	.	CASSQGLDRLSYEQYF	TGTGCCAGCAGCCAAGGGTTGGACAGATTGTCCTACGAGCAGTACTTC
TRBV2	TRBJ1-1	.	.	CASSEFLAISGVEAFF	TGTGCCAGCAGTGAATTCCTCGCGATTAGCGGGGTAGAAGCTTTCTTT